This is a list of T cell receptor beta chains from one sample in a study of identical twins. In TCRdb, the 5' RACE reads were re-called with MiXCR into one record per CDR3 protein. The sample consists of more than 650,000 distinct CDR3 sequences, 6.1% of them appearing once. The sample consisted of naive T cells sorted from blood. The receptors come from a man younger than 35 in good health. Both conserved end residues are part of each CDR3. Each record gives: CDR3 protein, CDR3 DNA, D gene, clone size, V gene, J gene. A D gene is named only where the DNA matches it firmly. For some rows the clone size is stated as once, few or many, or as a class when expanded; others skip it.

CDR3: CAIRRGGSSGANVLTF
DNA: TGTGCCATCAGGAGGGGCGGAAGCTCTGGGGCCAACGTCCTGACTTTC
D: -
size: few
V: TRBV10-3
J: TRBJ2-6

CDR3: CASFRSYNSPLHF
DNA: TGTGCCAGTTTCCGCTCCTATAATTCACCCCTCCACTTT
D: -
size: many
V: TRBV6-1
J: TRBJ1-6

CDR3: CASSQVSGPTMDTQYF
DNA: TGCGCCAGCAGCCAAGTTAGCGGGCCGACGATGGATACGCAGTATTTT
D: TRBD2
size: many
V: TRBV4-3
J: TRBJ2-3

CDR3: CASSSTGFLNTGELFF
DNA: TGTGCCAGCAGTTCCACAGGGTTTCTGAACACCGGGGAGCTGTTTTTT
D: -
size: many
V: TRBV12-3/TRBV12-4
J: TRBJ2-2

CDR3: CSARPSDSGANVLTF
DNA: TGCAGTGCTAGACCGAGCGACTCTGGGGCCAACGTCCTGACTTTC
D: -
size: -
V: TRBV20-1
J: TRBJ2-6

CDR3: CSVEDRDRISDEQFF
DNA: TGCAGCGTTGAAGACCGGGACAGGATAAGCGATGAGCAGTTCTTC
D: TRBD1
size: many
V: TRBV29-1
J: TRBJ2-1

CDR3: CSVGLASEQFF
DNA: TGCAGCGTGGGACTAGCCTCTGAGCAGTTCTTC
D: TRBD2
size: many
V: TRBV29-1
J: TRBJ2-1

CDR3: CASSLERYGEAFF
DNA: TGCGCCAGCAGCTTGGAGAGGTACGGTGAAGCTTTCTTT
D: -
size: many
V: TRBV5-1
J: TRBJ1-1

CDR3: CASSSAATGWSSYTF
DNA: TGTGCCAGCAGCTCGGCAGCGACAGGGTGGAGTAGCTACACCTTC
D: TRBD1
size: few
V: TRBV7-2
J: TRBJ1-2

CDR3: CAWSVPRSNQPQHF
DNA: TGTGCCTGGAGTGTACCGCGAAGCAATCAGCCCCAGCATTTT
D: -
size: -
V: TRBV30
J: TRBJ1-5

CDR3: CASSPSGSPSF
DNA: TGTGCCAGCAGTCCGAGCGGGAGTCCGTCCTTC
D: TRBD2
size: -
V: TRBV12-3/TRBV12-4
J: TRBJ2-1

CDR3: CASSDILSDYNEQFF
DNA: TGTGCCAGCAGTGACATCCTGAGCGACTACAATGAGCAGTTCTTC
D: -
size: many
V: TRBV6-4
J: TRBJ2-1

CDR3: CASRSSGAPVEAFF
DNA: TGTGCCAGCAGATCCTCAGGGGCGCCTGTTGAAGCTTTCTTT
D: -
size: few
V: TRBV28
J: TRBJ1-1

CDR3: CASSPDVNTGELFF
DNA: TGCGCCAGCAGCCCGGACGTGAACACCGGGGAGCTGTTTTTT
D: -
size: many
V: TRBV5-1
J: TRBJ2-2

CDR3: CASSLAAGGNNYSYTF
DNA: TGTGCCAGCAGCTTAGCTGCAGGGGGTAATAACTATAGCTACACCTTC
D: TRBD1
size: -
V: TRBV7-9
J: TRBJ1-2

CDR3: CSVDFQGLSSSYNEQFF
DNA: TGCAGCGTTGATTTCCAGGGTCTTTCGAGCTCCTACAATGAGCAGTTCTTC
D: -
size: many
V: TRBV29-1
J: TRBJ2-1

CDR3: CASKPPVRGYNEQFF
DNA: TGTGCCAGCAAGCCCCCCGTACGGGGATACAATGAGCAGTTCTTC
D: -
size: -
V: TRBV27
J: TRBJ2-1

CDR3: CASSPDRGSYNEQFF
DNA: TGTGCCAGCAGCCCCGACAGGGGGAGTTACAATGAGCAGTTCTTC
D: TRBD1
size: many
V: TRBV7-2
J: TRBJ2-1

CDR3: CASRSGQGYTGELFF
DNA: TGTGCCAGCCGAAGCGGTCAGGGCTACACCGGGGAGCTGTTTTTT
D: -
size: few
V: TRBV2
J: TRBJ2-2

CDR3: CASSQDGENTDTQYF
DNA: TGTGCCAGCAGCCAAGACGGGGAGAACACAGATACGCAGTATTTT
D: -
size: many
V: TRBV4-2
J: TRBJ2-3

CDR3: CASSLVGLAGVEQYF
DNA: TGCGCCAGCAGCTTGGTGGGTCTAGCGGGAGTCGAGCAGTACTTC
D: TRBD2
size: many
V: TRBV5-1
J: TRBJ2-7

CDR3: CASSPGLAGVPQFF
DNA: TGTGCCAGCAGCCCGGGACTAGCGGGAGTCCCGCAGTTCTTC
D: TRBD2
size: many
V: TRBV11-2
J: TRBJ2-1

CDR3: CASSSQGSWWELFF
DNA: TGTGCCAGCAGCTCACAGGGTAGTTGGTGGGAGCTGTTTTTT
D: -
size: many
V: TRBV5-5
J: TRBJ2-2

CDR3: CASSLWTSGSTDTQYF
DNA: TGTGCCAGCAGTTTATGGACTAGCGGGAGCACAGATACGCAGTATTTT
D: TRBD2
size: many
V: TRBV12-3/TRBV12-4
J: TRBJ2-3

CDR3: CASTAGTLLGNTIYF
DNA: TGTGCCAGCACCGCCGGGACATTACTTGGAAACACCATATATTTT
D: -
size: many
V: TRBV7-8
J: TRBJ1-3

CDR3: CASSQDGHYEQYF
DNA: TGCGCCAGCAGCCAAGATGGCCACTACGAGCAGTACTTC
D: -
size: few
V: TRBV4-3
J: TRBJ2-7

CDR3: CASSLVTDGADEQFF
DNA: TGTGCCAGCAGCTTAGTGACTGACGGCGCGGATGAGCAGTTCTTC
D: -
size: many
V: TRBV7-9
J: TRBJ2-1

CDR3: CSAIIGLAGTDTQYF
DNA: TGCAGTGCTATTATCGGGCTAGCGGGTACAGATACGCAGTATTTT
D: TRBD2
size: many
V: TRBV20-1
J: TRBJ2-3

CDR3: CASSLVGRGDNEQFF
DNA: TGTGCCAGCAGCTTAGTCGGGCGGGGAGACAATGAGCAGTTCTTC
D: -
size: few
V: TRBV11-2
J: TRBJ2-1

CDR3: CASRWGENTGELFF
DNA: TGTGCCAGCAGGTGGGGGGAAAACACCGGGGAGCTGTTTTTT
D: -
size: -
V: TRBV9
J: TRBJ2-2

CDR3: CASSLVASGGGDTQYF
DNA: TGCGCCAGCAGCTTGGTGGCTAGCGGGGGCGGAGATACGCAGTATTTT
D: TRBD2
size: -
V: TRBV5-1
J: TRBJ2-3

CDR3: CASSLWDSNYGYTF
DNA: TGTGCCAGCAGCCTCTGGGACAGTAACTATGGCTACACCTTC
D: TRBD1
size: many
V: TRBV9
J: TRBJ1-2

CDR3: CASSLVSGRFADTQYF
DNA: TGTGCCAGCAGCTTAGTTAGCGGGAGATTCGCAGATACGCAGTATTTT
D: TRBD2
size: few
V: TRBV7-9
J: TRBJ2-3

CDR3: CSARPEGVDMQETQYF
DNA: TGCAGTGCTAGGCCGGAGGGCGTAGATATGCAAGAGACCCAGTACTTC
D: -
size: few
V: TRBV20-1
J: TRBJ2-5

CDR3: CSARGSAYGYTF
DNA: TGCAGTGCTAGAGGGTCAGCATATGGCTACACCTTC
D: -
size: many
V: TRBV20-1
J: TRBJ1-2

CDR3: CASSLQPAGYGYTF
DNA: TGTGCCAGCAGCTTACAGCCAGCGGGCTATGGCTACACCTTC
D: -
size: many
V: TRBV7-2
J: TRBJ1-2

CDR3: CSATQGRGGGYTF
DNA: TGCAGTGCCACACAGGGCAGGGGTGGAGGCTACACCTTC
D: -
size: -
V: TRBV20-1
J: TRBJ1-2

CDR3: CASSLEGADTGELFF
DNA: TGCGCCAGCAGCTTGGAAGGTGCGGACACCGGGGAGCTGTTTTTT
D: -
size: many
V: TRBV5-1
J: TRBJ2-2

CDR3: CASSLEGRSVGEQYF
DNA: TGTGCCAGCAGCTTAGAGGGACGGAGTGTGGGCGAGCAGTACTTC
D: -
size: -
V: TRBV7-2
J: TRBJ2-7

CDR3: CSVEGRGTQYF
DNA: TGCAGCGTTGAAGGACGAGGGACCCAGTACTTC
D: -
size: few
V: TRBV29-1
J: TRBJ2-5